These 20 T cell receptor beta chains came from one sample sequenced in a study of spatial heterogeneity in lung cancer. Study results and caveats: Intratumoral expanded alpha and beta TCR counts were found to track tumor mutation counts.

Specified time point: sample taken at primary tumor resection. Their specific antigens are unknown. TCRdb re-derived calls from the 5' RACE reads in MiXCR, one entry per CDR3 protein. This table has about 16,000 distinct CDR3 sequences, approximately 7% appearing once. Source: lung tumor tissue, taken at surgery. These receptors all stem from a female donor with early-stage non-small cell lung cancer.

This clonotype has a count of ten or more. This beta chain was picked up by a library intended for alpha chains and is off target, so its count carries little meaning. V and J are TRBV4-3 and TRBJ1-2, with 10 bases identical to TRBD1. Trimming cost V 5 bases and J 1 base; bases outside gene matches: 4. Germline V gene sequence: CDR1 LGHNA, CDR2 YSLEER. CDR3 size: 15 residues. CDR3 in amino acids: CASSVDRGLNYGYTF. The CDR3 bases are TGCGCCAGCAGCGTAGACAGGGGGCTTAACTATGGCTACACCTTC.

This clonotype came up many times. The library was designed around alpha chains, so this beta chain is a stray read whose abundance carries little weight. The CDR3 here is CASSPSSVPADTQYF. DNA of the CDR3: TGTGCCAGCAGCCCTTCTAGCGTTCCGGCAGATACGCAGTATTTT. The chain employs TRBV7-9 and TRBJ2-3, with D maybe TRBD2 (6 bases). V lost 5 bases to trimming and J lost 4 bases, with 16 bases between them. CDR3 size: 15 residues. The germline CDR1 and CDR2 sequences are SEHNR and FQNEAQ (reference sequence).

By share of the sample, this clonotype is medium-sized (0.01 to 0.1%). This beta chain is a stray read from a library made for alpha chains; its abundance is not meaningful. The chain couples TRBV7-8 to TRBJ2-1, with TRBD2 as a possible D gene (5 bases). Germline values: CDR1 SGHVS, CDR2 FQNEAQ. The CDR3 loop spans 15 amino acids. The V gene lost 5 bases and the J gene lost 8 bases, with 19 bases spanning the gap. The CDR3 region is CASSPRTSGGDEQFF. CDR3 bases: TGTGCCAGCAGCCCGCGCACTAGTGGTGGCGATGAGCAGTTCTTC.

This clonotype has at least ten counts. The library was prepared for alpha chains; this beta chain is a stray read, so its frequency means little. The chain uses TRBV6-2 or TRBV6-3 and TRBJ2-3, with 8 bases lining up with TRBD2. The CDR3 runs 14 residues. V trimming: 7 bases; J trimming: 1 base; junction bases outside the gene matches: 4. Germline CDR1 and CDR2: MNHEY and SVGEGT. CDR3 coding DNA: TGTGCCAGCATTCCCGGGGGGGGCACAGATACGCAGTATTTT. Translated, it gives CASIPGGGTDTQYF.

Ten or more counts support this clonotype. Within a library made for alpha chains, this beta chain is off target, and its count is uninformative. This CDR3 reads CASSARAGYGYTF. Here the CDR3 DNA reads TGTGCCAGCAGTGCCAGGGCAGGCTATGGCTACACCTTC. The rearrangement uses TRBV2 and TRBJ1-2, with TRBD1 as a possible D gene (5 bases). Trimming took 4 bases from V and 4 from J, leaving 10 bases between them. Germline-derived CDR1 and CDR2 are SNHLY and FYNNEI. This CDR3 has 13 amino acids.

A note on this clonotype: This beta chain is a stray read from a library made for alpha chains; its abundance is not meaningful. V gene TRBV12-3 or TRBV12-4 combines with J gene TRBJ2-2, with TRBD1 matching 8 bases. With 6 bases clipped from V and 6 bases from J, the junction kept 3 bases outside the gene matches. The CDR3 loop spans 13 amino acids. CDR3 coding DNA: TGTGCCAGCAGGGTGGACAGGGCCGGGGAGCTGTTTTTT. It translates to CASRVDRAGELFF.

A note on this clonotype: A much bigger clone sits one base away, suggesting this may be a read error. With the library built for alpha chains, this beta chain is off target and its frequency is not meaningful. V gene TRBV20-1 combines with J gene TRBJ1-2, with a possible D match to TRBD1 (5 bases). Between the trimmed V and J ends, which lost 3 bases and 7 bases, there was a span of 12 bases. CDR3 length: 12 residues. CDR1 and CDR2 from the germline V gene are DFQATT and SNEGSKA (reference sequence). The CDR3 nucleotides read TGCAGTGCTAGCAAGGGGTATTCTGGCTACACCTTC. The encoded protein is CSASKGYSGYTF.

This clonotype appeared many times. Because this beta chain is a stray read in a library intended to capture alpha chains, its abundance should not be given much weight. The chain employs TRBV29-1 and TRBJ1-3; 8 positions agree with TRBD1. After removal of 5 bases from V and 0 bases from J, the junction contained 6 bases not matched to a gene. CDR1 SQVTM and CDR2 ANQGSEA come from the germline V gene. This CDR3 comprises 15 residues. This CDR3 is CSVRTGTNSGNTIYF. CDR3 sequence (DNA): TGCAGCGTTCGGACAGGGACTAACTCTGGAAACACCATATATTTT.

This clonotype has at least ten counts. This beta chain represents an off-target read in a library built for alpha chains; its size is of limited meaning. The chain joins TRBV7-2 to TRBJ1-1; D remains unclear. The CDR3 extends over 13 amino acids. The V end was cut by 1 base, the J end by 1 base, with 4 bases between. Germline loops: CDR1 SGHTA, CDR2 FQGNSA. The DNA for the CDR3 is TGTGCCAGCAGCTTAGGACAGAACACTGAAGCTTTCTTT. Its translation is CASSLGQNTEAFF.

This clonotype has ten or more counts. A library prepared for alpha chains yielded this beta chain as an off-target read; its size is of little meaning. The chain has TRBV19 and TRBJ2-7; 9 nucleotides match TRBD1. CDR1 LNHDA and CDR2 SQIVND come from the germline V gene (reference sequence). The CDR3 is made up of 18 amino acids. J was trimmed by 1 base and V by 5 bases; bases with no gene match: 15. The CDR3 is CASSLRLGGQGVSYEQYF. In DNA form, the CDR3 reads TGTGCCAGTAGTCTTCGACTCGGGGGACAGGGAGTTTCCTACGAGCAGTACTTC.

This clonotype was detected ten times or more. In a library made to pick up alpha chains, this beta chain is a stray read with a size that means little. The chain is built from TRBV5-4 and TRBJ2-3; 7 positions agree with TRBD2. This CDR3 region has 14 residues. The germline V gene has CDR1 SGHNT and CDR2 YYREEE (reference sequence). J was trimmed by 0 bases and V by 5 bases; bases with no gene match: 3. The CDR3 region has the DNA TGTGCCAGCAGTTTTAGCGGGAGCACAGATACGCAGTATTTT. Translating gives CASSFSGSTDTQYF.

This clonotype was found many times. This beta chain is a stray read from a library made for alpha chains; its abundance is not meaningful. V usage is TRBV5-4 and J usage is TRBJ2-5; D call uncertain. The CDR3 runs 13 residues. Germline V gene data show CDR1 as SGHNT and CDR2 as YYREEE (reference sequence). The V gene lost 4 bases and the J gene lost 13 bases, with 20 bases spanning the gap. CDR3 sequence reads: CASSLLGFTAWYF. The CDR3 DNA reads TGTGCCAGCAGCCTACTCGGTTTCACCGCGTGGTACTTC.

This clonotype was seen many times. The library was prepared for alpha chains; this beta chain is a stray read, so its frequency means little. Here the CDR3 reads CASSPPGTGHYEQYF. In DNA, the CDR3 is TGTGCCAGCAGTCCTCCAGGGACAGGTCACTACGAGCAGTACTTC. J is TRBJ2-7 and V is TRBV28; 8 nucleotides agree with TRBD1. V was clipped by 5 bases and J by 3 bases; unmatched bases: 9. The germline gives CDR1 MDHEN, CDR2 SYDVKM. This CDR3 has 15 residues.

This clonotype was detected a few times. Little can be read into the size of this beta chain, an off-target read in a library designed for alpha chains. CDR3 DNA: TGTGCCAGCAGCTTCCACAGGGAGGCAGCTTTCTTT. Amino acids: CASSFHREAAFF. The chain couples TRBV7-2 to TRBJ1-1, with D possibly TRBD1 on 6 matching bases. Germline loops: CDR1 SGHTA, CDR2 FQGNSA. The length of the CDR3 is 12 residues. Trimming shortened V by 3 bases and J by 10 bases, and 12 bases separated the two germline ends. The full variable domain, completed using reference TRBV7-2 and TRBJ1-1, is GAGVSQSPSNKVTEKGKDVELRCDPISGHTALYWYRQSLGQGLEFLIYFQGNSAPDKSGLPSDRFSAERTGGSVSTLTIQRTQQEDSAVYLCASSFHREAAFFGQGTRLTVV.

This clonotype was detected ten times or more. This beta chain turned up in a library designed for alpha chains; as an off-target read, its abundance says little. This sequence joins TRBV19 and TRBJ2-1; D gene uncertain. Germline assignment: CDR1 LNHDA and CDR2 SQIVND (reference sequence). The CDR3 length is 15 residues. The ends were cut back, 5 bases at V and 1 base at J, with 12 bases in the middle. For the CDR3, the DNA is TGTGCCAGTAGTCTCCGACACCAGTCCTACAATGAGCAGTTCTTC. As protein: CASSLRHQSYNEQFF.

This clonotype was detected ten times or more. Because the library targeted alpha chains, this beta chain is an off-target read whose size means little. V is TRBV20-1 and J is TRBJ2-3; TRBD1 agrees at 9 bases. With 3 bases clipped from V and 3 bases from J, the junction kept 4 bases outside the gene matches. Germline V gene lookup returns CDR1 DFQATT and CDR2 SNEGSKA (reference sequence). The length of the CDR3 is 14 residues. In DNA form, the CDR3 reads TGCAGTGCTAGGCCTGGGACAGGGACAGATACGCAGTATTTT. Its protein product is CSARPGTGTDTQYF.

The sample holds many counts of this clonotype. The library was designed around alpha chains, so this beta chain is a stray read whose abundance carries little weight. The V gene is TRBV7-2, the J gene TRBJ2-1; tentative D call: TRBD1 (6 bases). The germline CDR1 and CDR2 sequences are SGHTA and FQGNSA. Trimming removed 5 bases from V and 5 bases from J, with 16 bases in between. The CDR3 has 15 residues. CDR3 loop: CASSLRGTDNNEQFF. DNA of the CDR3: TGTGCCAGCAGCCTAAGGGGGACGGATAACAATGAGCAGTTCTTC.

This clonotype was counted at least ten times. This beta chain is an unintended read in a library built for alpha chains; its size means little. The V and J genes are TRBV2 and TRBJ2-5; D is ambiguous. Germline CDR1 SNHLY, CDR2 FYNNEI. The ends were cut back, 5 bases at V and 5 bases at J, with 9 bases in the middle. This CDR3 is built from 12 residues. The CDR3 is CASSFIEETQYF. The CDR3 bases are TGTGCCAGCAGTTTCATAGAGGAGACCCAGTACTTC.

This clonotype has more than one count but fewer than ten. This beta chain is an off-target read within a library intended for alpha chains, so its frequency means little. The chain couples TRBV9 to TRBJ1-4; D not certain. V lost 0 bases and J lost 14, with 14 bases in between. This CDR3 region has 13 residues. Germline V lookup: CDR1 SGDLS, CDR2 YYNGEE. CDR3 protein: CASSVEGGGSLFF. The CDR3 DNA reads as TGTGCCAGCAGCGTAGAGGGCGGCGGCAGTCTGTTTTTT.

There are many counts of this clonotype. This beta chain represents an off-target read in a library built for alpha chains; its size is of limited meaning. The chain joins TRBV18 to TRBJ2-5; D call uncertain. Germline assignment: CDR1 KGHSH and CDR2 LQKENI. The V end lost 5 bases, the J end lost 1 base, and 5 bases lay between the germline ends. The CDR3 consists of 12 residues. In DNA, the CDR3 is TGTGCCAGCTCAGCCCCCCAAGAGACCCAGTACTTC. This translates into CASSAPQETQYF.